This T cell receptor beta chain was documented in a study of blood T cell repertoires in COVID-19. Study context: The origin of the acute and convalescent COVID-19 samples was the United States, Italy and Spain.

Original data processing: Estimation of nucleated cell counts relied on the amplification of reference gene primers. The method was immunoSEQ multiplex PCR; TCRdb's version includes in-frame clones alone and lacks a portion of them. V and J calls and clone size are given by that table; D and trimming were obtained from the DNA. The table lists about 480,000 clones, approximately 90% of them singletons, with 1.5% to 2% in the top ten. Enrolled through a virtual design, the participants were between roughly 18 and 100 years of age and came from 24 US areas. Self-reported history from a screening survey and questionnaire set each donor's cohort. This CDR3 has 17 amino acids.

Sequencing was done on a sample of PBMCs or T cells enriched from blood (not recorded which). This clonotype was obtained from a woman aged 40 to 49 who had recovered from COVID-19. V gene TRBV21-1 combines with J gene TRBJ2-3; TRBD2 is taken as the D call from the table, unchecked against the DNA. TRBV21-1 is marked as a pseudogene. The CDR3 loop is CASSPPTGEVRTDTQYF. CDR3 nucleotide sequence: TGTGCCAGCAGCCCACCTACGGGAGAGGTCCGTACAGATACGCAGTATTTT.